These T cell receptor beta chains were read from a single sample in a study of blood T cell repertoires in COVID-19. The repertoire was sequenced with immunoSEQ multiplex PCR; TCRdb's copy has only in-frame clones and lacks some. The top ten clones hold 1.5% to 2% of a sample with under 300,000 clones, about 90% of them seen once. The sample consisted of PBMCs or T cells enriched from blood (not recorded which). These receptor sequences come from a woman in her sixties who had recovered from COVID-19. The CDR3 runs from the conserved cysteine through the conserved F or W. Fields, in order: D gene, V gene, J gene, clone size, CDR3 DNA, CDR3 protein. A D gene is named only where the DNA matches it firmly. Expanded clones are given a class, and other clones once, few, many or no size at all.

D gene: NA
V gene: TRBV20-1
J gene: TRBJ1-2
clone size: once
CDR3 DNA: TGCAGTGCTAGAATGAGTGGCTACACCTTC
CDR3 protein: CSARMSGYTF

D gene: TRBD1
V gene: TRBV10-2
J gene: TRBJ2-5
clone size: once
CDR3 DNA: TGCGCCAGCAATAGGGACAGGGGGAAAGAGACCCAGTACTTC
CDR3 protein: CASNRDRGKETQYF

D gene: TRBD1
V gene: TRBV9
J gene: TRBJ2-2
clone size: NA
CDR3 DNA: TGTGCCAGCAGCATTACTTTGACAGGGGGCGATACCGGGGAGCTGTTTTTT
CDR3 protein: CASSITLTGGDTGELFF

D gene: NA
V gene: TRBV12-3/TRBV12-4
J gene: TRBJ1-2
clone size: once
CDR3 DNA: TGTGCCAGCAGCCGGGTAGACGGCTACACCTTC
CDR3 protein: CASSRVDGYTF

D gene: NA
V gene: TRBV4-1
J gene: TRBJ2-5
clone size: NA
CDR3 DNA: TGCGCCAGCAGCCAAGTAGGACTCAAAGAGACCCAGTACTTC
CDR3 protein: CASSQVGLKETQYF

D gene: TRBD2
V gene: TRBV24-1
J gene: TRBJ2-2
clone size: NA
CDR3 DNA: TGTGCCACCGGTAGCGGGAGTAACACCGGGGAGCTGTTTTTT
CDR3 protein: CATGSGSNTGELFF

D gene: TRBD1
V gene: TRBV12-3/TRBV12-4
J gene: TRBJ1-4
clone size: once
CDR3 DNA: TGTGCCACCCGGACAGGGGGCGGAAAACTGTTTTTT
CDR3 protein: CATRTGGGKLFF

D gene: NA
V gene: TRBV7-3
J gene: TRBJ2-2
clone size: NA
CDR3 DNA: TGTGCCAGCAGCCTGTTTCAGGGCACCGGGGAGCTGTTTTTT
CDR3 protein: CASSLFQGTGELFF

D gene: TRBD1
V gene: TRBV30
J gene: TRBJ2-5
clone size: NA
CDR3 DNA: TGTGCCTGGAGTGTTGGGACAGACACTAACTTC
CDR3 protein: CAWSVGTDTNF

D gene: NA
V gene: TRBV27
J gene: TRBJ1-1
clone size: NA
CDR3 DNA: TGTGCCAGCACCAGGATAGGGAACACTGAAGCTTTCTTT
CDR3 protein: CASTRIGNTEAFF

D gene: TRBD1
V gene: TRBV28
J gene: TRBJ1-1
clone size: NA
CDR3 DNA: TGTGCCAGCAGCTCGGACAGGGGAACAAAAGCTTTCTTT
CDR3 protein: CASSSDRGTKAFF

D gene: NA
V gene: TRBV9
J gene: TRBJ2-7
clone size: NA
CDR3 DNA: TGTGCCAGCAGCGTAGGGGGGGATTCCTACGAGCAGTACTTC
CDR3 protein: CASSVGGDSYEQYF

D gene: NA
V gene: TRBV14
J gene: TRBJ1-4
clone size: once
CDR3 DNA: TGTGCCAGCAGCGTTCGAGGGGAAAAACTGTTTTTT
CDR3 protein: CASSVRGEKLFF

D gene: NA
V gene: TRBV24-1
J gene: TRBJ2-3
clone size: NA
CDR3 DNA: TGTGCCACCAGTGAACCCCGGGACACAAATACGCAGTATTTT
CDR3 protein: CATSEPRDTNTQYF

D gene: NA
V gene: TRBV15
J gene: TRBJ2-1
clone size: NA
CDR3 DNA: TGTGCCACCAGCAGTTTCAGGGGTCAAGGGCAGTTCTTC
CDR3 protein: CATSSFRGQGQFF

D gene: NA
V gene: TRBV6-1
J gene: TRBJ2-5
clone size: once
CDR3 DNA: TGTGCCAGCAGTGAATTGACGGACTACCAAGAGACCCAGTACTTC
CDR3 protein: CASSELTDYQETQYF

D gene: TRBD1
V gene: TRBV28
J gene: TRBJ1-2
clone size: NA
CDR3 DNA: TGTGCCAACGGGGACAGCCGTAACTATGGCTACACCTTC
CDR3 protein: CANGDSRNYGYTF

D gene: NA
V gene: TRBV19
J gene: TRBJ1-5
clone size: NA
CDR3 DNA: TGTGCCAGTAGTATTACAGCTTTGGGTCAGCCCCAGCATTTT
CDR3 protein: CASSITALGQPQHF

D gene: TRBD1
V gene: TRBV28
J gene: TRBJ2-3
clone size: NA
CDR3 DNA: TGTGCCAGCAGTACGACAGGGGGCGGGGAACGGGATACGCAGTATTTT
CDR3 protein: CASSTTGGGERDTQYF

D gene: TRBD2
V gene: TRBV9
J gene: TRBJ2-3
clone size: NA
CDR3 DNA: TGTGCCAGCAGCGGAGAGACTAGCGGGGAGCGGACGCAGTATTTT
CDR3 protein: CASSGETSGERTQYF

D gene: NA
V gene: TRBV20-1
J gene: TRBJ2-7
clone size: NA
CDR3 DNA: TGCAGTGCTAGTGTCGTCTACGAGCAGTACTTC
CDR3 protein: CSASVVYEQYF

D gene: TRBD1
V gene: TRBV5-5
J gene: TRBJ1-2
clone size: NA
CDR3 DNA: TGTGCCAGCAGCCCGATGACAGGGGGGAGAGGCTACACCTTC
CDR3 protein: CASSPMTGGRGYTF